The rows below give T cell receptor beta chains drawn from one sample of a study of T cell changes during pregnancy in multiple sclerosis. Sequencing used immunoSEQ multiplex PCR; TCRdb keeps in-frame clones, though not all of them. The sample has 80,000 to 100,000 clones, under 95% seen once. The sample was peripheral blood, taken after pregnancy. The receptors come from a female donor with multiple sclerosis, enrolled in a pregnancy study. Both conserved end residues are trimmed from each CDR3.

J: TRBJ2-1
V: TRBV9
CDR3: ASSLRGSGISYNEQF

J: TRBJ1-4
V: TRBV5-1
CDR3: ASSSSPATNEKLF

J: TRBJ1-4
V: TRBV15
CDR3: ATSSRSGTGNEKLF

J: TRBJ2-3
V: TRBV5-4
CDR3: ASSLGPGRVDTQY

J: TRBJ2-1
V: TRBV6-1
CDR3: ASSVIAGGYNEQF

J: TRBJ2-5
V: TRBV7-2
CDR3: ASSWRLREETQY

J: TRBJ2-7
V: TRBV2
CDR3: ASRSGAYEQY

J: TRBJ1-1
V: TRBV19
CDR3: ASSMSRTEAF

J: TRBJ2-2
V: TRBV4-2
CDR3: ASSQDISTGELF

J: TRBJ2-1
V: TRBV4-2
CDR3: ASSPQDGTRKYNEQF

J: TRBJ1-2
V: TRBV9
CDR3: ASSATGDYGYT

J: TRBJ2-1
V: TRBV29-1
CDR3: SVTLAGVGNEQF

J: TRBJ2-7
V: TRBV7-9
CDR3: ASSLGALAGHEQY

J: TRBJ1-1
V: TRBV29-1
CDR3: SVARDYTEAF

J: TRBJ1-4
V: TRBV28
CDR3: ASSRYGTGAFGRKFATNEKLF

J: TRBJ1-2
V: TRBV5-1
CDR3: ASSSGNYGYT

J: TRBJ1-1
V: TRBV27
CDR3: ASSLSGIGTEAF

J: TRBJ1-2
V: TRBV30
CDR3: ARSPQGGAGGYT

J: TRBJ2-3
V: TRBV19
CDR3: ASSIVPHLAGGDTQY

J: TRBJ2-2
V: TRBV28
CDR3: ASSLDRVTTGELF